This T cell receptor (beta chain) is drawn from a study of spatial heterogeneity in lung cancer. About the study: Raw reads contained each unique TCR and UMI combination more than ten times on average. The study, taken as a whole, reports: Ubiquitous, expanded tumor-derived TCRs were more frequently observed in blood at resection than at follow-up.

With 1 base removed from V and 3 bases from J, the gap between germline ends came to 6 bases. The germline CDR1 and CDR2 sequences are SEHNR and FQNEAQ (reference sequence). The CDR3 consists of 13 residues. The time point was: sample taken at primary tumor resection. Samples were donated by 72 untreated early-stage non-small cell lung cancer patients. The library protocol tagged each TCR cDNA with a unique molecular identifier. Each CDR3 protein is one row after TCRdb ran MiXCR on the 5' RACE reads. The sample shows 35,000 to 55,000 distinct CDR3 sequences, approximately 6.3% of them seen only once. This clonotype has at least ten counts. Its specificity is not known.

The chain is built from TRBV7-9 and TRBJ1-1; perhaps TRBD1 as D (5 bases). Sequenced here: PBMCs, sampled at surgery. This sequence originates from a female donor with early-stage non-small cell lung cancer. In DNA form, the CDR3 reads TGTGCCAGCAGCTTAGTGGGGGACACTGAAGCTTTCTTT. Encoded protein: CASSLVGDTEAFF.